A single sample gave rise to the 23 T cell receptor beta chains below, sequenced in a study of patients and donors after allogeneic stem cell transplantation. TCRdb processed the RT-PCR reads anew with MiXCR; each CDR3 protein has one entry. Among under 200,000 distinct CDR3 sequences, around 28% were seen once, and the ten largest hold approximately 3.5%. Input material: blood, either unsorted or a sorted T cell fraction (not recorded which). The receptor set was obtained from a human donor who was either an allogeneic HSCT recipient or a stem cell or donor lymphocyte infusion donor (not recorded which). It is not recorded whose cells these are; they may come from a transplant donor.

The V call is TRBV6-5, the J call TRBJ2-3; unclear D gene. CDR1 is MNHEY, CDR2 SVGAGI, per germline. This CDR3 is 15 amino acids long. The V end was cut by 2 bases, the J end by 0 bases, with 9 bases between. CDR3 residues: CASSYKGQSTDTQYF. The CDR3 nucleotides read TGTGCCAGCAGTTACAAAGGCCAGAGCACAGATACGCAGTATTTT.

The chain links TRBV20-1 to TRBJ2-3, with 11 nucleotides matching TRBD2. Trimming took 5 bases from V and 5 from J; bases not matched to a gene: 9. Germline CDR1 and CDR2: DFQATT and SNEGSKA (reference sequence). The CDR3 length is 15 residues. Here the CDR3 reads CSAPVAGGPIDTQYF. CDR3 bases: TGCAGTGCTCCAGTAGCGGGAGGGCCGATAGATACGCAGTATTTT.

This clonotype was counted a few times. This chain uses TRBV2 with TRBJ1-2, with D possibly being TRBD1 (6 bases). The CDR3 is 14 residues long. In germline, CDR1 is SNHLY, CDR2 FYNNEI. V dropped 5 bases and J dropped 2 bases, with 12 bases sitting between them. The CDR3 protein is CASSRDNFNYGYTF. The DNA of the CDR3 is TGTGCCAGCAGTAGGGACAACTTCAACTATGGCTACACCTTC.

This chain uses TRBV12-3 or TRBV12-4 with TRBJ1-6; perhaps TRBD1 as D (5 bases). This CDR3 has 15 amino acids. The ends were cut back, 4 bases at V and 6 bases at J, with 13 bases in the middle. CDR3 nucleotides: TGTGCCAGCAGTTCGGGAGGGGCAGTTAATTCACCCCTCCACTTT. Protein sequence: CASSSGGAVNSPLHF.

The chain combines TRBV29-1 with TRBJ1-2; the match to TRBD1 covers 8 bases. The germline CDR1 and CDR2 sequences are SQVTM and ANQGSEA. With V trimmed by 6 bases and J by 4 bases, 4 bases remained unmatched. The CDR3 is made up of 12 amino acids. The CDR3 DNA follows: TGCAGCGTGGACAGGGATTTCTATGGCTACACCTTC. This codes for CSVDRDFYGYTF.

The CDR3 loop is CSARDLARGYNEQFF. DNA of the CDR3: TGCAGTGCTAGAGATCTCGCGCGGGGATACAATGAGCAGTTCTTC. The V gene is TRBV20-1, the J gene TRBJ2-1, with D possibly being TRBD2 (6 bases). Trimming took 0 bases from V and 4 from J, leaving 13 bases between them. The CDR3 loop spans 15 amino acids. Germline-derived CDR1 and CDR2 are DFQATT and SNEGSKA (reference sequence).

The chain has TRBV9 and TRBJ2-7, with TRBD2 matching over 9 bases. There are 16 residues in the CDR3. Germline values: CDR1 SGDLS, CDR2 YYNGEE. V shed 4 bases and J 5 bases; nucleotides not matched to a gene: 13. CDR3 bases: TGTGCCAGCAGCCCGTGGACTAGCGCTGAAAGCCACGAGCAGTACTTC. Protein sequence: CASSPWTSAESHEQYF.

V usage is TRBV4-1 and J usage is TRBJ1-4; D is possibly TRBD1 (5 bases). V was trimmed by 1 base and J by 8 bases, leaving 11 bases between them. Per germline, CDR1 MGHRA and CDR2 YSYEKL. The CDR3 is 14 amino acids. CDR3 coding DNA: TGCGCCAGCAGCCAAGCGGGGACCAACGAAAAACTGTTTTTT. Encoded protein: CASSQAGTNEKLFF.

The genes are TRBV28 and TRBJ1-4; no definite D call. Deletions cut 1 base from V and 4 bases from J, with 7 bases between. Germline V gene lookup returns CDR1 MDHEN and CDR2 SYDVKM. CDR3 size: 14 residues. The CDR3 DNA reads TGTGCCAGCAGTTTATTGAACTTTAATGAAAAACTGTTTTTT. It encodes CASSLLNFNEKLFF.

The table lists this clonotype with a few counts. The rearrangement joins TRBV6-5 to TRBJ2-3; D not certain. The V gene lost 6 bases and the J gene lost 2 bases, with 21 bases spanning the gap. Germline CDR1 and CDR2: MNHEY and SVGAGI. The CDR3 totals 17 residues. CDR3 residues: CASRQRKGPRSTDTQYF. The DNA of the CDR3 is TGTGCCAGCAGGCAGAGAAAGGGTCCCAGGTCCACAGATACGCAGTATTTT.

The V gene is TRBV14, the J gene TRBJ2-5; 7 bases are shared with TRBD1. CDR1 is SGHDN and CDR2 is FVKESK in the germline V gene. CDR3 length: 12 residues. V was clipped by 8 bases and J by 1 base; unmatched bases: 1. The CDR3 here is CASGTAQETQYF. CDR3 bases: TGTGCCAGCGGGACAGCCCAAGAGACCCAGTACTTC. Together with reference TRBV14 and TRBJ2-5, the CDR3 gives the full variable domain: EAGVTQFPSHSVIEKGQTVTLRCDPISGHDNLYWYRRVMGKEIKFLLHFVKESKQDESGMPNNRFLAERTGGTYSTLKVQPAELEDSGVYFCASGTAQETQYFGPGTRLLVL.

A few counts support this clonotype. The rearrangement uses TRBV4-2 and TRBJ2-1, with D uncertain. Between the trimmed V and J ends, which lost 0 bases and 9 bases, there was a span of 9 bases. Germline V gene lookup returns CDR1 LGHNA and CDR2 YNFKEQ. The CDR3 is 13 residues long. This chain's CDR3 is CASSQDLGGEQFF. The CDR3 DNA reads as TGTGCCAGCAGCCAAGATTTAGGTGGTGAGCAGTTCTTC.

This clonotype was detected a few times. This sequence joins TRBV5-6 and TRBJ2-1; 7 positions match TRBD2. The germline gives CDR1 SGHDT, CDR2 YYEEEE. The V segment lost 6 bases and the J segment 5 bases; nucleotides outside the gene matches: 17. CDR3 length: 17 residues. The CDR3 DNA reads as TGTGCCAGCAAATCCCTAGCCGGCCTAGCGGTTCACAATGAGCAGTTCTTC. Its translation: CASKSLAGLAVHNEQFF.

The V gene is TRBV20-1, the J gene TRBJ2-7, with a weak D call TRBD2 (6 bases). Germline CDR1 and CDR2: DFQATT and SNEGSKA (reference sequence). V was pared by 1 base and J by 3 bases, with 13 bases between. This CDR3 is 14 amino acids long. CDR3 sequence: CSARALEGLYEQYF. CDR3 nucleotides: TGCAGTGCTAGAGCCTTGGAGGGACTCTACGAGCAGTACTTC.

CDR3 residues: CASSSLVLTF. DNA for the CDR3: TGTGCCAGCAGCTCATTAGTCCTGACTTTC. The chain carries TRBV7-9 and TRBJ2-6; D call uncertain. Germline lookup yields CDR1 SEHNR and CDR2 FQNEAQ (reference sequence). V dropped 4 bases and J dropped 13 bases, with 5 bases sitting between them. The CDR3 extends over 10 amino acids.

This sequence joins TRBV6-2 or TRBV6-3 and TRBJ1-5; unclear D gene. Germline CDR1 is MNHEY and CDR2 is SVGEGT. V lost 5 bases, J lost 5 bases, and 16 bases lay in between. The CDR3 covers 15 residues. CDR3 region: CASSPDGIRDQPQHF. DNA for the CDR3: TGTGCCAGCAGTCCCGACGGGATAAGGGATCAGCCCCAGCATTTT.

This clonotype has ten or more counts. The V and J genes are TRBV29-1 and TRBJ1-3; D perhaps matches TRBD1 (5 bases). The CDR3 extends over 14 amino acids. The V end was cut by 4 bases, the J end by 0 bases, with 10 bases between. The germline V gene encodes CDR1 SQVTM and CDR2 ANQGSEA. The CDR3 coding sequence is TGCAGCGTTGGAACAGGAACCTCTGGAAACACCATATATTTT. This encodes CSVGTGTSGNTIYF.

This clonotype has a single count. This chain uses TRBV5-1 with TRBJ2-4; weak D call: TRBD1 (5 bases). Trimming removed 4 bases from V and 6 bases from J, with 11 bases in between. This CDR3 has 13 residues. Germline V gene data show CDR1 as SGHRS and CDR2 as YFSETQ. CDR3 in amino acids: CASSMEGANIQYF. DNA for the CDR3: TGCGCCAGCAGCATGGAAGGGGCAAACATTCAGTACTTC.

The CDR3 DNA follows: TGCAGCGTTGTTGGTTTAACGAACACCGGGGAGCTGTTTTTT. It specifies CSVVGLTNTGELFF. J is TRBJ2-2 and V is TRBV29-1, with D hard to call. CDR3 length: 14 residues. CDR1 and CDR2 from the germline V gene are SQVTM and ANQGSEA. Trimming took 4 bases from V and 0 from J, leaving 9 bases between them.

This clonotype was detected a few times. This chain uses TRBV3-1 with TRBJ1-6, with 7 bases fitting TRBD1. V shed 7 bases, J shed 8 bases, and the junction held 8 bases outside the gene matches. This CDR3 contains 14 residues. Germline V CDR1 and CDR2: LGHDT, YNNKEL (reference sequence). This chain's CDR3 is CASTRQGSDSPLHF. The CDR3 DNA reads as TGTGCCAGCACCCGACAGGGATCGGATTCACCCCTCCACTTT.

This clonotype has only one observation. This chain links TRBV15 with TRBJ2-2; D is uncertain. Per the germline V gene, CDR1 is LNHNV and CDR2 is YYDKDF (reference sequence). V dropped 4 bases and J dropped 3 bases, with 9 bases sitting between them. The CDR3 length is 14 residues. The CDR3 bases are TGTGCCACCAGCACCAGACGGGACACCGGGGAGCTGTTTTTT. It yields the protein CATSTRRDTGELFF.

The chain joins TRBV5-1 to TRBJ2-2; 11 bases fit TRBD2. This CDR3 contains 16 residues. With V trimmed by 2 bases and J by 6 bases, 6 bases remained unmatched. Germline CDR1 reads SGHRS; CDR2 reads YFSETQ. This chain's CDR3 is CASSLPQTSGAGELFF. The CDR3 bases are TGCGCCAGCAGCTTACCCCAGACTAGCGGGGCCGGGGAGCTGTTTTTT.

The chain has TRBV27 and TRBJ1-1, with 7 bases lining up with TRBD1. V lost 4 bases and J lost 6; bases outside the gene matches: 17. The CDR3 spans 17 residues. The germline V gene has CDR1 MNHEY and CDR2 SMNVEV (reference sequence). In nucleotides, the CDR3 is TGTGCCAGCAGTTCGTTTATTTCGACAGGGCTGAGGCCTGAAGCTTTCTTT. Encoded protein: CASSSFISTGLRPEAFF.